Below, 30 T cell receptor beta chains from the same sample are listed, as sequenced in a study of blood T cell repertoires in COVID-19 (dated by TCRdb to the early 2020s). Libraries were constructed by the immunoSEQ multiplex PCR assay. TCRdb mirrors the immuneACCESS table, restricted to in-frame sequences. Some clones are absent from its copies; in checked studies, under half trace to an unresolved V gene, and the reason for the others is unknown. Present in this sample are more than 250,000 clones, around 91% of which were seen just once. The ten most abundant clones make up 1.7% of the sample. The sample consisted of PBMCs or T cells enriched from blood (not recorded which). The source is a young woman with acute COVID-19.

This clone was detected only once. The chain recombines TRBV20-1 with TRBJ1-3; D possibly corresponds to TRBD1 (6 bases). Germline CDR1 and CDR2: DFQATT and SNEGSKA (reference sequence). The CDR3 is 16 residues long. V gave up 3 bases and J gave up 2 bases, with 17 bases separating them. For the CDR3, the DNA is TGCAGTGCTAGTGGGGACCTACAGGGCCCTGGAAACACCATATATTTT. This translates into CSASGDLQGPGNTIYF.

The chain is built from TRBV7-9 and TRBJ1-2; 7 positions match TRBD1. Germline V gene data show CDR1 as SEHNR and CDR2 as FQNEAQ (reference sequence). The V gene end was trimmed by 1 base and the J gene end by 4 bases; junction bases not matched to a gene: 3. This CDR3 spans 14 amino acids. The CDR3 DNA reads TGTGCCAGCAGCTTAGAGACAGGGCCCTATGGCTACACCTTC. This codes for CASSLETGPYGYTF.

V usage is TRBV28 and J usage is TRBJ1-2; D call uncertain. Per the germline V gene, CDR1 is MDHEN and CDR2 is SYDVKM. The CDR3 contains 13 residues. Trimming stripped 2 bases from V and 3 bases from J, with 7 bases between. The CDR3 region is CASSLPQDYGYTF. CDR3 bases: TGTGCCAGCAGTTTACCGCAGGACTATGGCTACACCTTC.

This chain joins TRBV19 and TRBJ2-7, with 8 positions matching TRBD2. The germline gives CDR1 LNHDA, CDR2 SQIVND (reference sequence). Trimming at V came to 3 bases and at J to 7 bases, leaving 20 bases not matched to a gene. The CDR3 is 18 amino acids. The CDR3 loop reads CASSMVPSGSSLVVEQYF. CDR3 DNA sequence: TGTGCCAGTAGTATGGTGCCCAGCGGGAGTTCTCTCGTAGTAGAGCAGTACTTC. Complete variable domain (other parts from reference TRBV19 and TRBJ2-7): DGGITQSPKYLFRKEGQNVTLSCEQNLNHDAMYWYRQDPGQGLRLIYYSQIVNDFQKGDIAEGYSVSREKKESFPLTVTSAQKNPTAFYLCASSMVPSGSSLVVEQYFGPGTRLTVT.

This clone was seen a single time. The CDR3 loop is CASSLGLRTGANTGELFF. CDR3 in DNA: TGTGCCAGCAGCTTAGGTCTTCGGACAGGGGCGAACACCGGGGAGCTGTTTTTT. The chain has TRBV11-2 and TRBJ2-2; 9 nucleotides line up with TRBD1. Germline V CDR1 and CDR2: SGHAT, FQNNGV. This CDR3 comprises 18 residues. The V segment lost 1 base and the J segment 0 bases; nucleotides outside the gene matches: 6.

This chain connects TRBV7-3 to TRBJ2-7, with 8 bases aligning to TRBD1. The CDR3 totals 13 residues. Unmatched junction bases numbered 4, after V lost 3 bases and J lost 6 bases. Germline V gives CDR1 SGHTA, CDR2 FQGTGA. CDR3 DNA sequence: TGTGCCAGCAGCTTCGGACAGGGCGGCGAGCAGTACTTC. This sequence encodes CASSFGQGGEQYF. The full variable domain, with the rest looked up from reference TRBV7-3 and TRBJ2-7, is GAGVSQTPSNKVTEKGKYVELRCDPISGHTALYWYRQSLGQGPEFLIYFQGTGAADDSGLPNDRFFAVRPEGSVSTLKIQRTERGDSAVYLCASSFGQGGEQYFGPGTRLTVT.

The chain is built from TRBV20-1 and TRBJ2-7; D is undetermined. V lost 6 bases and J 5 bases, leaving 11 bases between the germline ends. Germline V CDR1 and CDR2: DFQATT, SNEGSKA (reference sequence). The CDR3 length is 11 residues. CDR3 in DNA: TGCAGTGCCCTAGACGGCGACGAGCAGTACTTC. Amino acids: CSALDGDEQYF.

The chain has TRBV7-8 and TRBJ2-7; 7 nucleotides align to TRBD1. Germline values: CDR1 SGHVS, CDR2 FQNEAQ. Unmatched junction bases numbered 2, after V lost 2 bases and J lost 1 base. This CDR3 is built from 14 residues. Here the CDR3 DNA reads TGTGCCAGCAGCTTACGGGACAGTTCCTACGAGCAGTACTTC. This encodes CASSLRDSSYEQYF.

This clone was counted only a few times. This chain joins TRBV27 and TRBJ1-6, with TRBD1 matching over 9 bases. CDR1 and CDR2 (germline): MNHEY, SMNVEV (reference sequence). Trimming at V came to 4 bases and at J to 10 bases, leaving 8 bases not matched to a gene. The CDR3 runs to 15 residues. This CDR3 reads CASSSTGGIGSPLHF. In DNA form, the CDR3 reads TGTGCCAGCAGTTCGACAGGGGGAATTGGGTCACCCCTCCACTTT.

The chain employs TRBV11-2 and TRBJ2-3; 7 nucleotides agree with TRBD2. The CDR3 totals 13 residues. V lost 1 base, J lost 15 bases, and 10 bases stayed unmatched. Germline CDR1 and CDR2: SGHAT and FQNNGV. CDR3 DNA sequence: TGTGCCAGCAGCTTAGGTACGGACCCGGGAGGATATTTT. This gives the protein CASSLGTDPGGYF.

This chain joins TRBV5-1 and TRBJ2-7; D is unclear. Trimming cost V 4 bases and J 9 bases, with 11 bases left between them. The CDR3 has 11 residues. Germline CDR1 is SGHRS and CDR2 is YFSETQ. The CDR3 DNA reads TGCGCCAGCAGCAAGCAGGATCGGCAGTACTTC. It codes for CASSKQDRQYF.

The chain has TRBV10-3 and TRBJ1-1, with 9 bases lining up with TRBD1. Germline trimming cut 6 bases from V and 5 bases from J; bases unmatched to any gene: 4. The germline CDR1 and CDR2 sequences are ENHRY and SYGVKD. The CDR3 has 13 amino acids. CDR3 DNA sequence: TGTGCCATCAGCGGGACAGGGAGGACTGAAGCTTTCTTT. Its protein product is CAISGTGRTEAFF.

This chain uses TRBV7-9 with TRBJ1-3, with 7 positions matching TRBD1. CDR1 and CDR2 from the germline V gene are SEHNR and FQNEAQ (reference sequence). V shed 5 bases and J 7 bases; nucleotides not matched to a gene: 8. The CDR3 is 14 amino acids. This chain's CDR3 is CASSRGTDRNTIYF. The CDR3 DNA sequence: TGTGCCAGCAGCCGAGGGACAGATCGCAACACCATATATTTT.

This clone is a singleton in its sample. The V call is TRBV20-1, the J call TRBJ2-5, with TRBD2 matching over 7 bases. This CDR3 is 13 amino acids long. V gave up 3 bases and J gave up 7 bases; unmatched junction bases: 8. The germline gives CDR1 DFQATT, CDR2 SNEGSKA (reference sequence). CDR3 nucleotides: TGCAGTGCTAGTATGCGGGAGTATGGGACCCAGTACTTC. Translation: CSASMREYGTQYF.

The chain couples TRBV2 to TRBJ2-3, with 9 bases that match TRBD2. Germline trimming cut 7 bases from V and 8 bases from J; bases unmatched to any gene: 16. The CDR3 is 16 residues long. Germline lookup yields CDR1 SNHLY and CDR2 FYNNEI. CDR3 DNA sequence: TGTGCCAGCATCCCCCGCAGTAGCGGGAGTAGGGTTACGCAGTATTTT. Its protein product is CASIPRSSGSRVTQYF.

V and J are TRBV15 and TRBJ1-3; possibly TRBD1 for D (5 bases). Germline assignment: CDR1 LNHNV and CDR2 YYDKDF (reference sequence). Trimming cost V 1 base and J 0 bases, with 10 bases left between them. CDR3 length: 16 residues. The CDR3 DNA reads as TGTGCCACCAGCAGAGCCTACGGACACTCTGGAAACACCATATATTTT. Its protein product is CATSRAYGHSGNTIYF.

The chain uses TRBV25-1 and TRBJ1-5; unclear D gene. This CDR3 comprises 12 residues. Germline values: CDR1 MGHDK, CDR2 SYGVNS. Trimming pared 3 bases from V and 7 bases from J, leaving 7 bases between. CDR3 DNA sequence: TGTGCCAGCAGTGAGATCGGGCAGCCCCAGCATTTT. It yields the protein CASSEIGQPQHF.

The chain combines TRBV28 with TRBJ1-1; TRBD1 matches at 7 bases. V was pared by 7 bases and J by 3 bases, with 2 bases of the junction left unmatched. CDR3 length: 12 residues. The germline V gene encodes CDR1 MDHEN and CDR2 SYDVKM. The CDR3 nucleotides are TGTGCCAGCATGACAGGGTACACTGAAGCTTTCTTT. Translation: CASMTGYTEAFF.

The chain uses TRBV5-4 and TRBJ2-5; no definite D call. This CDR3 contains 14 residues. Germline V gives CDR1 SGHNT, CDR2 YYREEE (reference sequence). V lost 3 bases to trimming and J lost 2 bases, with 11 bases between them. The DNA of the CDR3 is TGTGCCAGCAGCTCTTCGCCGGGTCAAGAGACCCAGTACTTC. Protein sequence: CASSSSPGQETQYF.

This chain links TRBV7-8 with TRBJ2-3; 9 bases match TRBD2. The CDR3 runs to 17 residues. Germline trimming cut 2 bases from V and 0 bases from J; bases unmatched to any gene: 6. The germline V gene encodes CDR1 SGHVS and CDR2 FQNEAQ. The CDR3 DNA reads TGTGCCAGCAGCTTAACCCCAGGACTAGCGAGCACAGATACGCAGTATTTT. Translating it yields CASSLTPGLASTDTQYF. The whole variable domain, filled in from reference TRBV7-8 and TRBJ2-3, reads GAGVSQSPRYKVAKRGQDVALRCDPISGHVSLFWYQQALGQGPEFLTYFQNEAQLDKSGLPSDRFFAERPEGSVSTLKIQRTQQEDSAVYLCASSLTPGLASTDTQYFGPGTRLTVL.

CDR3 residues: CASRGARGYTF. CDR3 sequence (DNA): TGTGCCAGCAGGGGGGCGCGTGGCTACACCTTC. The J gene is TRBJ1-2, the V gene TRBV3-1 (or the pseudogene TRBV3-2), with D perhaps matching TRBD1 (6 bases). Germline V gene data show CDR1 as LGHDT and CDR2 as YNNKEL (reference sequence). V dropped 6 bases and J dropped 7 bases, with 9 bases sitting between them. The CDR3 is 11 amino acids.

This sequence joins TRBV5-1 and TRBJ1-1; D gene unclear. V was pared by 0 bases and J by 11 bases, with 14 bases between. The germline gives CDR1 SGHRS, CDR2 YFSETQ. The CDR3 loop spans 13 amino acids. The CDR3 DNA is TGCGCCAGCAGCTTGGCGGGGATCTCTATTGCTTTCTTT. This translates into CASSLAGISIAFF.

The genes are TRBV20-1 and TRBJ2-7; D uncertain. The CDR3 spans 14 residues. V was trimmed by 3 bases and J by 3 bases, leaving 15 bases between them. Looked up from germline, CDR1 is DFQATT and CDR2 is SNEGSKA (reference sequence). In DNA, the CDR3 is TGCAGTGCTAGTAGTCCAACTCGAGGCTACGAGCAGTACTTC. As protein: CSASSPTRGYEQYF.

The CDR3 DNA sequence: TGTGCCAGCAGCCGGACCCTAGCGGGGGGGAAAACGCAGTATTTT. Amino acid sequence: CASSRTLAGGKTQYF. This chain uses TRBV7-2 with TRBJ2-3; the match to TRBD2 covers 12 bases. V gave up 5 bases and J gave up 9 bases; unmatched junction bases: 9. CDR1 and CDR2 (germline): SGHTA, FQGNSA. CDR3 length: 15 residues.

In its sample, this clone was seen once. The chain joins TRBV21-1 to TRBJ1-1. TRBV21-1 constitutes a pseudogene. The CDR3 sequence is 14 residues long. CDR3 DNA sequence: TGTGCCAGCAGCAAGCCAGGCCCTCGCGCGGGAGCTTTCTTT. Amino acids: CASSKPGPRAGAFF.

J is TRBJ1-3 and V is TRBV2; weak D call: TRBD1 (6 bases). V was shortened by 3 bases and J by 3 bases, with 9 bases between the two germline ends. Per the germline V gene, CDR1 is SNHLY and CDR2 is FYNNEI. CDR3 length: 14 amino acids. CDR3 sequence: CASSDRGYGNTIYF. CDR3 nucleotide sequence: TGTGCCAGCAGTGACAGGGGATATGGAAACACCATATATTTT.

J is TRBJ1-4 and V is TRBV3-1 (or the pseudogene TRBV3-2), with D tentatively TRBD1 (5 bases). Germline loops: CDR1 LGHDT, CDR2 YNNKEL (reference sequence). The CDR3 extends over 15 amino acids. Trimming removed 1 base at V and 3 bases at J, with 9 bases between. The CDR3 loop reads CASSQVGGANEKLFF. Here the CDR3 DNA reads TGTGCCAGCAGCCAAGTCGGGGGGGCTAATGAAAAACTGTTTTTT.

CDR3 in amino acids: CATSDFGQGHSYNEQFF. CDR3 DNA sequence: TGTGCCACCAGTGATTTTGGACAGGGCCATTCCTACAATGAGCAGTTCTTC. The chain uses TRBV24-1 and TRBJ2-1, with 8 nucleotides matching TRBD1. The CDR3 consists of 17 residues. Trimming took 1 base from V and 1 from J; bases not matched to a gene: 5. Germline-derived CDR1 and CDR2 are KGHDR and SFDVKD.

This clone was detected once. V is TRBV4-1 and J is TRBJ1-5; no clear D gene. Trimming stripped 0 bases from V and 0 bases from J, with 9 bases between. CDR1 is MGHRA, CDR2 YSYEKL, per germline. The CDR3 length is 16 residues. The CDR3 coding sequence is TGCGCCAGCAGCCAAGATCCTACAGATAGCAATCAGCCCCAGCATTTT. Translating gives CASSQDPTDSNQPQHF.

The chain recombines TRBV12-2 with TRBJ2-3; the DNA was not used to check the table's D call, TRBD2. TRBV12-2 is a pseudogene. This CDR3 spans 20 amino acids. DNA for the CDR3: TGTGCAAGTCGCTTAGCGTCGGCTAGCGGGAGGGCCGACACAGATGGTACGCAGTATTTT. This gives the protein CASRLASASGRADTDGTQYF.